This is a list of T cell receptor beta chains from one sample in a study of PD-1 blockade in mismatch repair-deficient tumors. This table comes from immunoSEQ multiplex PCR, and its TCRdb copy is limited to in-frame clones, with some not included. Here the sample spans 80,000 to 130,000 clones, about 79% being singletons. The material was peripheral blood, obtained approximately 35 weeks after starting pembrolizumab. The receptor source for this set is an adult with mismatch repair-deficient cancer. The conserved cysteine and the conserved F or W are not part of the CDR3 here. Clone size is given for some rows only: seen once, a few or many times, or a class if the clone is expanded.

j_gene: TRBJ1-5; v_gene: TRBV15; abundance: few; CDR3aa: ATSRARGQPQH
j_gene: TRBJ2-3; v_gene: TRBV19; abundance: .; CDR3aa: ASSINTDTQY
j_gene: TRBJ2-7; v_gene: TRBV4-1; abundance: .; CDR3aa: ASSQVWGQGNEQY
j_gene: TRBJ2-2; v_gene: TRBV29-1; abundance: once; CDR3aa: SSRTSGSNTGELF
j_gene: TRBJ2-1; v_gene: TRBV7-3; abundance: .; CDR3aa: ASSLGGRAGNEQF
j_gene: TRBJ2-7; v_gene: TRBV30; abundance: .; CDR3aa: AWRASSYEQY
j_gene: TRBJ2-7; v_gene: TRBV30; abundance: few; CDR3aa: AWSRYRSLDRGDEQY
j_gene: TRBJ1-1; v_gene: TRBV27; abundance: .; CDR3aa: ASSLQGATEAF
j_gene: TRBJ1-4; v_gene: TRBV27; abundance: .; CDR3aa: ASSFQSREKLF
j_gene: TRBJ1-1; v_gene: TRBV7-3; abundance: .; CDR3aa: ASSSRMNTEAF
j_gene: TRBJ2-1; v_gene: TRBV14; abundance: once; CDR3aa: ASSQSLGWNEQF
j_gene: TRBJ1-5; v_gene: TRBV25-1; abundance: .; CDR3aa: ASSESGFNQPQH
j_gene: TRBJ1-2; v_gene: TRBV30; abundance: .; CDR3aa: ASDGYGYT
j_gene: TRBJ1-5; v_gene: TRBV5-6; abundance: .; CDR3aa: ASSSWGRSPQH
j_gene: TRBJ1-2; v_gene: TRBV6-5; abundance: few; CDR3aa: ASSYEENNYGYT
j_gene: TRBJ2-3; v_gene: TRBV12-1; abundance: .; CDR3aa: ASSFGLAGALFTDTQY
j_gene: TRBJ1-2; v_gene: TRBV4-1; abundance: .; CDR3aa: ASSQAKAAGRGYT
j_gene: TRBJ2-3; v_gene: TRBV30; abundance: once; CDR3aa: AWSKGGGPSDTQY
j_gene: TRBJ2-3; v_gene: TRBV10-3; abundance: .; CDR3aa: AIRGDSQPPDTQY
j_gene: TRBJ2-3; v_gene: TRBV4-1; abundance: .; CDR3aa: ASSQGGGQGPTDTQY
j_gene: TRBJ2-1; v_gene: TRBV6-5; abundance: .; CDR3aa: ASSWTSGAHNEQF
j_gene: TRBJ2-7; v_gene: TRBV18; abundance: .; CDR3aa: ASSPRLAGVTRADEQY
j_gene: TRBJ2-1; v_gene: TRBV2; abundance: .; CDR3aa: ASSGSGNEQF
j_gene: TRBJ2-3; v_gene: TRBV10-3; abundance: once; CDR3aa: AILDTLGTDTQY
j_gene: TRBJ1-3; v_gene: TRBV5-1; abundance: .; CDR3aa: ASSVNRGPGNTIY
j_gene: TRBJ2-1; v_gene: TRBV6-5; abundance: .; CDR3aa: ASSWGLGKYNEQF
j_gene: TRBJ2-7; v_gene: TRBV6-1; abundance: .; CDR3aa: ASSEPLTYRNYEQY